This T cell receptor beta chain is drawn from a study of shared clonotypes between healthy human individuals. Study conclusions and caveats: Estimated richness values were generally larger in naive subsets than in memory subsets.

Replicate PCRs for sorted subsets used 200 ng DNA; this equaled 30,000 to 35,000 T cell genomes. The repertoire was sequenced with immunoSEQ multiplex PCR; TCRdb's copy has only in-frame clones and lacks some. This table holds about 610,000 clones, about 97% found once. This clone has only one observation. Its specificity is not known. Donors included only healthy HIV-negative adults lacking recent acute infections or vaccinations. Only Caucasian adults living in Nashville, Tennessee made up the donor group. CDR1 and CDR2 from the germline V gene are LNHDA and SQIVND (reference sequence). The CDR3 runs 15 residues. V lost 6 bases and J 2 bases, leaving 14 bases between the germline ends.

Sequenced: naive CD4+ T cells sorted from blood. As for subset: CD45RA+ positively selected. The TCR was taken from a woman in her 30s in good health. The chain has TRBV19 and TRBJ1-5; tentative D call: TRBD1 (5 bases). The CDR3 DNA sequence: TGTGCCAGTAGCAGGGCCGGGGGAGGCAATCAGCCCCAGCATTTT. Protein: CASSRAGGGNQPQHF.